The 29 T cell receptor beta chains below come from one sample, sequenced in a study of blood T cell repertoires in COVID-19. Repertoires were generated with immunoSEQ multiplex PCR, while TCRdb's copy carries only in-frame clones and drops some. The data contain about 55,000 clones, around 67% of them singletons. The sequenced material came from peripheral blood. The receptors here all came from a woman in her 70s with acute or convalescent COVID-19.

This clone was observed a handful of times. The chain carries TRBV2 and TRBJ2-1; TRBD1 is a possible D gene (5 bases). The V and J ends lost 7 bases and 3 bases respectively, with 10 bases between them. The CDR3 totals 13 residues. Germline V CDR1 and CDR2: SNHLY, FYNNEI. The CDR3 region has the DNA TGTGCCAGCAAAGAGACAGTCTACAATGAGCAGTTCTTC. Its protein product is CASKETVYNEQFF.

The chain uses TRBV5-1 and TRBJ2-3; possibly TRBD2 for D (6 bases). Germline V gives CDR1 SGHRS, CDR2 YFSETQ. Trimming pared 4 bases from V and 5 bases from J, leaving 11 bases between. CDR3 size: 13 residues. This chain's CDR3 is CASSGAGLDTQYF. CDR3 sequence (DNA): TGCGCCAGCAGCGGAGCGGGTTTAGATACGCAGTATTTT.

This clone has just a few counts. The J gene is TRBJ1-1, the V gene TRBV27; D ambiguous. Deletions cut 8 bases from V and 4 bases from J, with 20 bases between. The length of the CDR3 is 15 residues. The germline V gene has CDR1 MNHEY and CDR2 SMNVEV (reference sequence). The DNA for the CDR3 is TGTGCCAGCGGAAACCGCGGGTTTGTATTCACTGAAGCTTTCTTT. Encoded protein: CASGNRGFVFTEAFF.

This chain uses TRBV27 with TRBJ1-2; 7 nucleotides agree with TRBD1. The CDR3 has 15 amino acids. J lost 2 bases, V lost 3 bases, and 6 bases had no gene match. CDR1 is MNHEY and CDR2 is SMNVEV in the germline V gene (reference sequence). The CDR3 nucleotides read TGTGCCAGCAGTTTTAAGGGACAGACAAACTATGGCTACACCTTC. This codes for CASSFKGQTNYGYTF.

The V call is TRBV12-5, the J call TRBJ2-5; 9 positions agree with TRBD1. V was pared by 7 bases and J by 2 bases, with 8 bases of the junction left unmatched. Germline loops: CDR1 LGHNT, CDR2 FRNRAP. The CDR3 has 15 amino acids. CDR3 DNA: TGTGCTAGTGCCGCCGGGACAGGGCATCAAGAGACCCAGTACTTC. As protein: CASAAGTGHQETQYF. The full variable domain, with the rest looked up from reference TRBV12-5 and TRBJ2-5, is DARVTQTPRHKVTEMGQEVTMRCQPILGHNTVFWYRQTMMQGLELLAYFRNRAPLDDSGMPKDRFSAEMPDATLATLKIQPSEPRDSAVYFCASAAGTGHQETQYFGPGTRLLVL.

This clone occurred a few times. The V gene is TRBV5-1, the J gene TRBJ1-5; D is unclear. This CDR3 spans 14 amino acids. V was cut by 0 bases and J by 8 bases, with 12 bases left in between. CDR1 and CDR2 from the germline V gene are SGHRS and YFSETQ. For the CDR3, the DNA is TGCGCCAGCAGCTTGGCCGGGGAAAGGGAGCCCCAGCATTTT. This codes for CASSLAGEREPQHF. Drawing the rest from reference TRBV5-1 and TRBJ1-5, the complete variable domain is KAGVTQTPRYLIKTRGQQVTLSCSPISGHRSVSWYQQTPGQGLQFLFEYFSETQRNKGNFPGRFSGRQFSNSRSEMNVSTLELGDSALYLCASSLAGEREPQHFGDGTRLSIL.

The rearrangement links TRBV5-8 to TRBJ2-6, with D hard to call. Germline CDR1 is SGHTS and CDR2 is YDEGEE. The CDR3 consists of 13 residues. V was cut by 2 bases and J by 4 bases, with 4 bases left in between. CDR3 bases: TGTGCCAGCAGCTTACTAGGGGCCAACGTCCTGACTTTC. This translates into CASSLLGANVLTF.

The genes are TRBV11-2 and TRBJ1-5; D uncertain. The CDR3 has 13 residues. CDR1 SGHAT and CDR2 FQNNGV come from the germline V gene. The ends were cut back, 4 bases at V and 7 bases at J, with 11 bases in the middle. Here the CDR3 reads CASSSSSRQPQHF. CDR3 nucleotides: TGTGCCAGCAGCTCCTCGTCGAGGCAGCCCCAGCATTTT.

This clone was seen a single time. The chain joins TRBV6-5 to TRBJ1-1, with TRBD1 matching over 8 bases. Germline V CDR1 and CDR2: MNHEY, SVGAGI. The CDR3 spans 13 residues. J was trimmed by 3 bases and V by 8 bases; bases with no gene match: 5. In DNA form, the CDR3 reads TGTGCCAGCTCCGACAGGGGTTACACTGAAGCTTTCTTT. It specifies CASSDRGYTEAFF.

This clone has just a few counts. The V call is TRBV5-1, the J call TRBJ2-3; D might be TRBD2 (7 bases). Germline CDR1 SGHRS, CDR2 YFSETQ. Trimming pared 6 bases from V and 2 bases from J, leaving 22 bases between. This CDR3 spans 17 amino acids. CDR3 loop: CASNSPKGGANTDTQYF. As DNA, the CDR3 is TGCGCCAGCAACTCCCCAAAGGGGGGGGCTAACACAGATACGCAGTATTTT.

This chain links TRBV7-9 with TRBJ1-2; D is ambiguous. V was trimmed by 3 bases and J by 4 bases, leaving 9 bases between them. CDR3 length equals 13 residues. The germline gives CDR1 SEHNR, CDR2 FQNEAQ (reference sequence). DNA for the CDR3: TGTGCCAGCAGCTTGGGCAGTGCCTATGGCTACACCTTC. Translated, it gives CASSLGSAYGYTF.

This CDR3 is CSVKLNRAVDGYTF. CDR3 bases: TGCAGCGTTAAACTTAACAGGGCGGTAGATGGCTACACCTTC. The chain joins TRBV29-1 to TRBJ1-2, with D tentatively TRBD1 (6 bases). V lost 5 bases and J 6 bases, leaving 19 bases between the germline ends. This CDR3 has 14 amino acids. Germline CDR1 SQVTM, CDR2 ANQGSEA.

In this sample, this clone turned up a few times. The V call is TRBV12-3 or TRBV12-4, the J call TRBJ1-2; tentatively, D is TRBD1 (6 bases). V lost 7 bases and J 4 bases, leaving 13 bases between the germline ends. The CDR3 runs 13 residues. The CDR3 reads CASTRTAIYGYTF. The CDR3 nucleotides are TGTGCCAGCACGCGGACAGCAATCTATGGCTACACCTTC.

The V and J genes are TRBV25-1 and TRBJ2-6; D not certain. V dropped 1 base and J dropped 9 bases, with 19 bases sitting between them. The CDR3 totals 17 residues. Germline V CDR1 and CDR2: MGHDK, SYGVNS. The CDR3 sequence is CASSESRSVRRNNVLTF. As DNA, the CDR3 is TGTGCCAGCAGTGAATCCCGGTCCGTTAGGAGAAACAACGTCCTGACTTTC.

This chain connects TRBV24-1 to TRBJ2-2, with 15 bases that match TRBD2. CDR3 size: 20 residues. Looked up from germline, CDR1 is KGHDR and CDR2 is SFDVKD. The trim removed 3 bases at V and 6 bases at J, leaving 13 bases unmatched. In nucleotides, the CDR3 is TGTGCCACCAGTGATACCTGGACTAGCGGGGGGGCCTTCCCGGCCGGGGAGCTGTTTTTT. Amino acids: CATSDTWTSGGAFPAGELFF.

A few counts support this clone. This chain connects TRBV7-2 to TRBJ1-5; TRBD1 might be the D (5 bases). The germline V and J ends were trimmed by 1 base and 7 bases, with 8 bases remaining between them. The CDR3 is 13 residues long. Germline values: CDR1 SGHTA, CDR2 FQGNSA. CDR3 DNA: TGTGCCAGCAGCTTAGTCCAGGGACAGCCCCAGCATTTT. Encoded protein: CASSLVQGQPQHF.

This sequence joins TRBV24-1 and TRBJ1-5, with 9 nucleotides matching TRBD1. V lost 7 bases, J lost 4 bases, and 4 bases stayed unmatched. Germline CDR1 KGHDR, CDR2 SFDVKD. This CDR3 spans 14 amino acids. CDR3 DNA sequence: TGTGCCACCAGGGGACAGGGAGTTAATCAGCCCCAGCATTTT. This sequence encodes CATRGQGVNQPQHF.

This chain links TRBV11-3 with TRBJ1-6, with a weak D call TRBD1 (6 bases). The CDR3 sequence is 13 residues long. Germline-derived CDR1 and CDR2 are SGHNT and YENEEA. The germline V and J ends were trimmed by 4 bases and 7 bases, with 8 bases remaining between them. CDR3 region: CASSSDRNSPLHF. CDR3 sequence (DNA): TGTGCCAGCAGCTCTGACAGGAATTCACCCCTCCACTTT.

This clone was counted between two and nine times. The V and J genes are TRBV5-5 and TRBJ1-2; weak D call: TRBD1 (6 bases). The CDR3 length is 14 residues. Trimming cost V 5 bases and J 3 bases, with 14 bases left between them. Germline loops: CDR1 SGHKS, CDR2 YYEKEE (reference sequence). CDR3 sequence (DNA): TGTGCCAGCAGTCACTCCAGGGGTGACTATGGCTACACCTTC. Its protein product is CASSHSRGDYGYTF.

The V and J genes are TRBV5-1 and TRBJ2-3; 8 bases are a match to TRBD2. The CDR3 spans 14 residues. Germline V lookup: CDR1 SGHRS, CDR2 YFSETQ. The trim removed 4 bases at V and 2 bases at J, leaving 3 bases unmatched. The CDR3 here is CASSVSGNTDTQYF. CDR3 coding DNA: TGCGCCAGCAGCGTTAGCGGGAACACAGATACGCAGTATTTT.

There are a few counts of this clone. J is TRBJ2-1 and V is TRBV10-1; D remains unclear. V lost 2 bases to trimming and J lost 1 base, with 12 bases between them. The CDR3 has 16 residues. Germline CDR1 is WNHNN and CDR2 is SYGVQD (reference sequence). The CDR3, as DNA: TGCGCCAGCAGTGAGGTGGTGTCTAGGTCCTACAATGAGCAGTTCTTC. Residues: CASSEVVSRSYNEQFF.

This chain uses TRBV11-2 with TRBJ1-2; TRBD1 matches at 8 bases. The CDR3 consists of 14 residues. Germline values: CDR1 SGHAT, CDR2 FQNNGV. Losses at the gene ends were 1 base for V and 6 bases for J; bases not matched to a gene: 4. The DNA of the CDR3 is TGTGCCAGCAGCTTAGTATCAGGGGGCGATGGCTACACCTTC. Amino acids: CASSLVSGGDGYTF.

For the CDR3, the DNA is TGTGCCTGGAGATCCGGGACAGGGATTTACAATGAGCAGTTCTTC. Translating it yields CAWRSGTGIYNEQFF. The rearrangement uses TRBV30 and TRBJ2-1; 9 bases fit TRBD1. The trim removed 3 bases at V and 4 bases at J, leaving 7 bases unmatched. Per the germline V gene, CDR1 is GTSNPN and CDR2 is SVGIG (reference sequence). The CDR3 extends over 15 amino acids. Based on the CDR3 plus reference TRBV30 and TRBJ2-1, the full variable domain is SQTIHQWPATLVQPVGSPLSLECTVEGTSNPNLYWYRQAAGRGLQLLFYSVGIGQISSEVPQNLSASRPQDRQFILSSKKLLLSDSGFYLCAWRSGTGIYNEQFFGPGTRLTVL.

In this sample, this clone turned up a few times. V usage is TRBV7-3 and J usage is TRBJ1-1; TRBD1 matches 7 bases. The CDR3 extends over 15 amino acids. Germline loops: CDR1 SGHTA, CDR2 FQGTGA. Trimming removed 5 bases from V and 7 bases from J; junction bases left unmatched: 13. The CDR3: CASSPEGAKRDEAFF. CDR3 nucleotide sequence: TGTGCCAGCAGCCCAGAGGGGGCCAAACGTGATGAAGCTTTCTTT.

The chain couples TRBV18 to TRBJ2-2, with TRBD1 identical over 9 bases. This CDR3 is built from 15 residues. Losses at the gene ends were 6 bases for V and 5 bases for J; bases not matched to a gene: 7. Germline CDR1 and CDR2: KGHSH and LQKENI. CDR3 sequence: CASSPDRGVTGELFF. Written as DNA, the CDR3 is TGTGCCAGCTCCCCCGACAGGGGGGTTACCGGGGAGCTGTTTTTT.

In its sample, this clone was seen once. J is TRBJ1-5 and V is TRBV19; D gene unclear. The CDR3 loop spans 13 amino acids. The V gene lost 7 bases and the J gene lost 4 bases, with 11 bases spanning the gap. The germline gives CDR1 LNHDA, CDR2 SQIVND (reference sequence). The CDR3 region is CASNLRTNQPQHF. In DNA form, the CDR3 reads TGTGCCAGTAATTTACGGACTAATCAGCCCCAGCATTTT.

On this clone itself: The junction differs from germline at one of its ends, possibly a read error. The gene calls are TRBV19 and TRBJ1-2; D is uncertain. The germline V gene encodes CDR1 LNHDA and CDR2 SQIVND (reference sequence). The CDR3 has 16 amino acids. CDR3 sequence: CASRIDRVRSNYGYTF. As DNA, the CDR3 is TGTGCCAGTAGGATAGACCGGGTCCGCTCTAACTATGGCTACACCTTC.

The chain uses TRBV10-3 and TRBJ1-3; 8 nucleotides agree with TRBD1. Trimming removed 3 bases from V and 5 bases from J; junction bases left unmatched: 6. The CDR3 length is 15 residues. Germline CDR1 ENHRY, CDR2 SYGVKD. The CDR3 DNA reads as TGTGCCATCAGTGAACAGGGGGAAATAAGAAACACCATATATTTT. Its translation: CAISEQGEIRNTIYF.

The sample holds one count of this clone. Sequence at one end of the junction differs from germline and may be a read error. The chain has TRBV29-1 and TRBJ1-1, with 11 bases aligning to TRBD1. The CDR3 has 13 residues. Looked up from germline, CDR1 is SQVTM and CDR2 is ANQGSEA. CDR3 sequence (DNA): TGCAGCGTTGATCTCGGACAGGGGGCTGAGGCTTTCTTT. The encoded protein is CSVDLGQGAEAFF.